This entry features one T cell receptor (beta chain) sequence. This clone appeared once. No antigen is known for it. The input lacks base qualities; no much larger clone sits a single base away. This sample stems from a study of graft-versus-host responses after intestinal transplantation (dated by TCRdb to the early 2020s). About the full investigation: The transplants that recipients received were multivisceral, liver-intestinal, or isolated intestinal. Graft-versus-host and host-versus-graft alloreactive T cell clones were tracked in the graft, circulation and bone marrow after intestinal transplantation using bulk TCR-beta CDR3 sequencing. Donor T cell macrochimerism was defined as a peak of at least 4% donor T cells among recipient peripheral blood mononuclear cells. All recipients received anti-thymocyte globulin induction followed by maintenance tacrolimus and steroids for three to four years. Rather than going through the commercial service, samples from a few later patients were sequenced in-house on an Illumina MiSeq and processed with MiXCR. The cohort enrolled under 25 intestinal transplant recipients including one retransplant, and a few patients lacking pretransplant specimens were excluded. To identify alloreactive clones, pre-transplant mixed lymphocyte reaction products were sequenced and compared with unstimulated pre-transplant donor and recipient T cells.

Taken from the germline V gene, the CDR1 and CDR2 loops are MDHEN and SYDVKM. From its cysteine to its phenylalanine, the CDR3 spans 14 amino acids. The kept DNA is CDR3 alone, 42 bases in frame from the first base. V is cut by 2 bases and J by 4 bases, and the space between the germline ends is 11 bases. In light of the paper, this sample's time point label describes: cells obtained before transplantation from donor or recipient. CD3+CD4+ and CD3+CD8+ populations were FACS-sorted from unstimulated pre-transplant donor and recipient cells taken from spleen or lymph nodes. Library preparation was by the immunoSEQ multiplex PCR assay. In most patients, genomic DNA was isolated using the Qiagen DNeasy Blood and Tissue Kit and sent frozen to Adaptive Biotechnologies for TCR sequencing. Adaptive Biotechnologies carried out high-throughput TCR-beta CDR3 sequencing of genomic DNA for most patients. Under the source paper's analysis protocol: Adaptive's ImmunoSEQ software was the source of the TCR sequencing data for 18 patients, while a few other patients were processed with MiXCR and VDJtools. To correct CD4 versus CD8 sorting errors, sequences present in both subsets at a frequency ratio below 5:1 were removed. CDR3 nucleotide sequences shared by donor and recipient were removed because the origin of these sequences could not be assigned. At least 2-fold expansion over unstimulated cells and a minimum CFSE-low frequency of 0.002% (template counts) or 0.001% (read counts) were required for clones to be classified as alloreactive. A clone was considered mappable if detected in the sequenced pre-transplant spleen, lymph node, or MLR CFSE-low populations of the donor or recipient. Cumulative frequency of alloreactive clones was calculated as a percentage of all sequences weighted by copy number. Imported from immuneACCESS, the table was reduced by TCRdb to in-frame sequences with V and J called. These copies leave out some clones; in studies compared against another copy, an unresolved V gene accounts for under half, and the cause of the remainder is not known. V, J and clone size reflect that table, while D and trimming were determined from the DNA. The sample table holds fewer than 110,000 clones, of which roughly 90% were seen once. The ten largest clones add up to 0.71% of the sample.

Study-wide conclusions, independent of this receptor: The conclusions were limited by the relatively low number and heterogeneity of the intestinal transplant patients. Peak levels of circulating GvH clones were associated with declines in HvG clones early after transplant. GvH clones were detected in recipient bone marrow, and some appeared earlier in ileal mucosa or blood, consistent with an intestinal mucosal origin. In patients with donor T cell macrochimerism, the allografts had high GvH to HvG T cell clonal ratios.

The sequence came from a human donor who was the organ donor for an intestinal transplant. Here the chain combines TRBV28 and TRBJ1-2; a tentative D call is TRBD1 (6 bases match). Here the sequenced sample was unstimulated CD4+ T cells sorted from spleen or lymph node cells, taken before transplant. The DNA sequence reads TGTGCCAGCAGTTTAGGGGCAGGGGTCTATGGCTACACCTTC. It codes for CASSLGAGVYGYTF.